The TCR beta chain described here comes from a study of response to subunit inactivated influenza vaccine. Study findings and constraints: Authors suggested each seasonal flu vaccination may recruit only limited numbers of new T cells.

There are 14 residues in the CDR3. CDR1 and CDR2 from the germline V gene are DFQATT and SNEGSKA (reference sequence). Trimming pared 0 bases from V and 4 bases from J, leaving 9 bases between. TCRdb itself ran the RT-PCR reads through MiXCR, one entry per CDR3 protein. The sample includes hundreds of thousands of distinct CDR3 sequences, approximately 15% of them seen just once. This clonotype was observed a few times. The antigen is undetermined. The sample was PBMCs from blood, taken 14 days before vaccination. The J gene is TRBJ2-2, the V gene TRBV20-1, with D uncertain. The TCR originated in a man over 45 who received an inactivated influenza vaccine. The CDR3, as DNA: TGCAGTGCTAGAGAAGTCAGCTTCACCGGGGAGCTGTTTTTT. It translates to CSAREVSFTGELFF.